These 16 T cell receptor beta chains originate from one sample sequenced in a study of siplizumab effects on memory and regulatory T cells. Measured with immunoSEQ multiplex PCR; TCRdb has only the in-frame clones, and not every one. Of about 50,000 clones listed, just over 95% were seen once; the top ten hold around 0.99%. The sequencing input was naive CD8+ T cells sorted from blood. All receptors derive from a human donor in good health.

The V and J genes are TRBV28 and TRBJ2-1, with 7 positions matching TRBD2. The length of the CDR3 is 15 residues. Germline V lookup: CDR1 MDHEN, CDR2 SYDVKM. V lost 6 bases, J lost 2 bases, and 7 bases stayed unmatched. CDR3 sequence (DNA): TGTGCCAGCAGGTTAACTAGCGACGCCTACAATGAGCAGTTCTTC. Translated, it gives CASRLTSDAYNEQFF.

In DNA, the CDR3 is TGTGCCAGCAGCTTACCGGGACAGCCTTCCTACGAGCAGTACTTC. This sequence encodes CASSLPGQPSYEQYF. The chain links TRBV7-8 to TRBJ2-7, with TRBD1 identical over 7 bases. The CDR3 is made up of 15 amino acids. Looked up from germline, CDR1 is SGHVS and CDR2 is FQNEAQ. Losses at the gene ends were 2 bases for V and 1 base for J; bases not matched to a gene: 5.

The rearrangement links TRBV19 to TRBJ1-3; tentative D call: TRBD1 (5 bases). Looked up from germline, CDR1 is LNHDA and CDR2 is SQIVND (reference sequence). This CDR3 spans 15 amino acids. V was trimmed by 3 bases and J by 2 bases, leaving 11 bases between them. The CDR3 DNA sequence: TGTGCCAGTAGTATGTGGGACCGGGCTGGAAACACCATATATTTT. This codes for CASSMWDRAGNTIYF.

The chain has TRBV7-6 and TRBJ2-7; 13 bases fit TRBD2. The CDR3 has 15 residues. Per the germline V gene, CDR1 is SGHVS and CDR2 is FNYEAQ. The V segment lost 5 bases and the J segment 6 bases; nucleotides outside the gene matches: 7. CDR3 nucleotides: TGTGCCAGCAGCCCACTAGCGGGAGGGCCCTCCGAGCAGTACTTC. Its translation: CASSPLAGGPSEQYF.

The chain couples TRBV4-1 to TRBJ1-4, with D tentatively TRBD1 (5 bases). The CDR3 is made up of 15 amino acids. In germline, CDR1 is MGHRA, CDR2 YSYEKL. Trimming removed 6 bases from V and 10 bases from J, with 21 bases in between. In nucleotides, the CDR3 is TGCGCCAGCAGACCACAGGAAACCTACGTCGGAAAACTGTTTTTT. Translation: CASRPQETYVGKLFF.

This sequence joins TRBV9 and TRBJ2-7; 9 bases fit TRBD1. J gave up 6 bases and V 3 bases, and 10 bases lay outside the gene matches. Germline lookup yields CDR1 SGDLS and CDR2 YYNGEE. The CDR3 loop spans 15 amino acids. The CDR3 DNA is TGTGCCAGCAGCGAGGGGGGACAGGGTTCTCCCGAGCAGTACTTC. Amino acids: CASSEGGQGSPEQYF.

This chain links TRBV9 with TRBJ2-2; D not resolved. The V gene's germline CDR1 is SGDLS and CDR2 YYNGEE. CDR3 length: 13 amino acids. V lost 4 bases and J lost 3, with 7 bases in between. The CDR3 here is CASSPPYTGELFF. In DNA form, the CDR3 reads TGTGCCAGCAGCCCACCTTACACCGGGGAGCTGTTTTTT.

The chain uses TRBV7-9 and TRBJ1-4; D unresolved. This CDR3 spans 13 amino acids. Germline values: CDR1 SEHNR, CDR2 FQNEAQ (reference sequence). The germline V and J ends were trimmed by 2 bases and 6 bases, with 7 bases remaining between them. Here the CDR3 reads CASSLTRDEKLFF. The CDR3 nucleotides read TGTGCCAGCAGCTTAACCCGGGATGAAAAACTGTTTTTT. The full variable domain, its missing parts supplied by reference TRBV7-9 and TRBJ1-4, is DTGVSQNPRHKITKRGQNVTFRCDPISEHNRLYWYRQTLGQGPEFLTYFQNEAQLEKSRLLSDRFSAERPKGSFSTLEIQRTEQGDSAMYLCASSLTRDEKLFFGSGTQLSVL.

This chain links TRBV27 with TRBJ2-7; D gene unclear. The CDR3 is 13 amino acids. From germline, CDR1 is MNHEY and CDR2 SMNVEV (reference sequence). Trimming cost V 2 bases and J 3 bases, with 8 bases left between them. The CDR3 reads CASSLGEHYEQYF. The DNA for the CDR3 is TGTGCCAGCAGTTTAGGGGAACACTACGAGCAGTACTTC.

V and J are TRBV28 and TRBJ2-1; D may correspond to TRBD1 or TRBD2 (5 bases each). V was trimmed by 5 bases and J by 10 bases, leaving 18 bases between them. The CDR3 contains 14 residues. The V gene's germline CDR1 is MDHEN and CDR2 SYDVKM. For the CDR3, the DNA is TGTGCCAGCAGTCAGCCGGGGCCGTGGCGGGAGCAGTTCTTC. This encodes CASSQPGPWREQFF.

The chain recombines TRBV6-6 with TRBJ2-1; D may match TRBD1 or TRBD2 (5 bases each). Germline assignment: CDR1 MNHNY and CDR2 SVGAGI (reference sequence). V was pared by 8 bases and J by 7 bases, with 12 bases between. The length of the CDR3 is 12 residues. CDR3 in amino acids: CASRPGANEQFF. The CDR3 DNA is TGTGCCAGCCGCCCCGGGGCGAATGAGCAGTTCTTC.

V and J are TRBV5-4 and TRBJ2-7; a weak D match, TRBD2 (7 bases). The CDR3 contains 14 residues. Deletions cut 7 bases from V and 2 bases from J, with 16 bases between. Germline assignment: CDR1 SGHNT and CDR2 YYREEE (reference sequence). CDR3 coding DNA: TGTGCCAGCCGCGTTTGGCGGGGGCCCTACGAGCAGTACTTC. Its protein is CASRVWRGPYEQYF.

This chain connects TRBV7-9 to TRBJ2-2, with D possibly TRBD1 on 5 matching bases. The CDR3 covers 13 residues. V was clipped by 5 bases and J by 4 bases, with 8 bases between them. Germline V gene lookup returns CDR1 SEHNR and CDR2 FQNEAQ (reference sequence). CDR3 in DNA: TGTGCCAGCAGCCCTAGGGGCACCGGGGAGCTGTTTTTT. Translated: CASSPRGTGELFF.

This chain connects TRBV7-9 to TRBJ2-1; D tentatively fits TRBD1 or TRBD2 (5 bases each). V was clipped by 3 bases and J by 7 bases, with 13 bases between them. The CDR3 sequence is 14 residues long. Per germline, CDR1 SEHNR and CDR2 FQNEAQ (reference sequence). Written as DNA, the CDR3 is TGTGCCAGCAGCTTCAACGCCGGGGCGAATGAGCAGTTCTTC. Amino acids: CASSFNAGANEQFF. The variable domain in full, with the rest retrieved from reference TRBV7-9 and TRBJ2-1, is DTGVSQNPRHKITKRGQNVTFRCDPISEHNRLYWYRQTLGQGPEFLTYFQNEAQLEKSRLLSDRFSAERPKGSFSTLEIQRTEQGDSAMYLCASSFNAGANEQFFGPGTRLTVL.

The CDR3 here is CASSMWAATNEKLFF. CDR3 in DNA: TGTGCCAGTAGTATGTGGGCGGCAACTAATGAAAAACTGTTTTTT. The chain carries TRBV19 and TRBJ1-4; D unresolved. Trimming removed 3 bases from V and 0 bases from J, with 8 bases in between. This CDR3 comprises 15 residues. Germline V CDR1 and CDR2: LNHDA, SQIVND (reference sequence).

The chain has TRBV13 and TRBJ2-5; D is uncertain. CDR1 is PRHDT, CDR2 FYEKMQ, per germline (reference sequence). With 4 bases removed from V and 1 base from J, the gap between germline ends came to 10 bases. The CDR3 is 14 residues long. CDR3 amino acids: CASSSRRSQETQYF. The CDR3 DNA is TGTGCCAGCAGCTCCCGGCGGAGCCAAGAGACCCAGTACTTC.